The clone carrying this TCR beta chain has just a few counts. These data are taken from a study of early stage breast cancer tumors. Repertoires were generated with immunoSEQ multiplex PCR, while TCRdb's copy carries only in-frame clones and drops some. The repertoire holds tens of thousands of clones, with approximately 72% as singletons. V was trimmed by 5 bases and J by 2 bases, leaving 13 bases between them. Germline-derived CDR1 and CDR2 are SEHNR and FQNEAQ (reference sequence). This CDR3 region has 14 residues. The chain carries TRBV7-9 and TRBJ2-7; D remains ambiguous. The source is a person aged 45 to 60 with breast cancer. Sequenced sample: blood. The CDR3 region is CASSRGGFTYEQYF. In DNA, the CDR3 is TGTGCCAGCAGCCGCGGCGGATTTACCTACGAGCAGTACTTC. Full variable domain (outside the CDR3, taken from reference TRBV7-9 and TRBJ2-7): DTGVSQNPRHKITKRGQNVTFRCDPISEHNRLYWYRQTLGQGPEFLTYFQNEAQLEKSRLLSDRFSAERPKGSFSTLEIQRTEQGDSAMYLCASSRGGFTYEQYFGPGTRLTVT.